The 10 T cell receptor beta chains listed next were all sequenced from one sample in a study of vaccination and CD4 T cells after COVID-19. Treatment noted: approximately nine-day PBMC culture with coronavirus spike peptide pools or control peptides (ViraFEST assay). Oncomine TCR Beta short-read sequencing was applied to DNA from cultured CD4+ T cells. A single record per CDR3 protein comes from TCRdb applying MiXCR to the PCR reads. The table lists 10,000 to 12,000 distinct CDR3 sequences, less than 40% of them singletons. These receptors' antigens are unknown. Sequenced material: CD4+ T cells from blood, cultured in vitro. The receptors stem from a human donor who had recovered from COVID-19.

This clonotype has more than one count but fewer than ten. CDR3 bases: TGCAGTGCTAGAGATTATTGGACTAGCGGGACGTACGAGCAGTACTTC. It is translated as CSARDYWTSGTYEQYF. The chain recombines TRBV20-1 with TRBJ2-7, with 12 bases lining up with TRBD2. The CDR3 contains 16 residues. CDR1 is DFQATT, CDR2 SNEGSKA, per germline (reference sequence). The J segment lost 4 bases and the V segment lost 0 bases, leaving 7 bases of the junction unmatched.

The CDR3 spells CASSFARGGQFNEQFF. Written as DNA, the CDR3 is TGTGCCAGCAGCTTTGCTAGGGGGGGGCAGTTCAATGAGCAGTTCTTC. The V and J genes are TRBV7-2 and TRBJ2-1; weak D call: TRBD2 (7 bases). Trimming pared 3 bases from V and 6 bases from J, leaving 18 bases between. The CDR3 is 16 residues long. Germline assignment: CDR1 SGHTA and CDR2 FQGNSA.

The chain carries TRBV5-1 and TRBJ1-2, with 8 bases matching TRBD1. CDR1 is SGHRS and CDR2 is YFSETQ in the germline V gene. J was trimmed by 8 bases and V by 4 bases; bases with no gene match: 10. CDR3 length equals 14 residues. As DNA, the CDR3 is TGCGCCAGCAGCCCTACGGGACAGGTTAGGGGCTACACCTTC. Amino acid sequence: CASSPTGQVRGYTF.

This clonotype turned up a few times. The V gene is TRBV20-1, the J gene TRBJ1-1, with D hard to call. The length of the CDR3 is 12 residues. Deletions cut 0 bases from V and 9 bases from J, with 11 bases between. CDR1 and CDR2 (germline): DFQATT, SNEGSKA (reference sequence). This CDR3 is CSAREETSQAFF. In DNA, the CDR3 is TGCAGTGCTAGAGAGGAAACCAGCCAAGCTTTCTTT.

This clonotype is medium-sized in the sample. This chain connects TRBV20-1 to TRBJ1-2, with D uncertain. Trimming left V 6 bases short and J 6 bases short, with 17 bases between. The CDR3 length is 13 residues. The germline V gene encodes CDR1 DFQATT and CDR2 SNEGSKA (reference sequence). The CDR3 DNA is TGCAGTGCCCTCACGGAGGGCGCGGATGGCTACACCTTC. Translated, it gives CSALTEGADGYTF.

This rearrangement joins TRBV6-8 to TRBJ1-2; D is undetermined. The CDR3 loop spans 13 amino acids. Germline V gene lookup returns CDR1 MNHGY and CDR2 SAAAGT. V was pared by 4 bases and J by 4 bases, with 10 bases between. The CDR3 here is CASSCWLGYGYTF. DNA of the CDR3: TGTGCCAGCAGTTGCTGGTTGGGCTATGGCTACACCTTC.

The V call is TRBV20-1, the J call TRBJ2-1, with 7 bases aligning to TRBD2. V trimming: 0 bases; J trimming: 2 bases; junction bases outside the gene matches: 7. The CDR3 spans 16 residues. CDR1 is DFQATT, CDR2 SNEGSKA, per germline (reference sequence). CDR3 bases: TGCAGTGCTAGAGATCAACTAGCGCCTACCTACAATGAGCAGTTCTTC. Translating it yields CSARDQLAPTYNEQFF.

V and J are TRBV20-1 and TRBJ2-7, with a tentative D call TRBD2 (5 bases). Germline lookup yields CDR1 DFQATT and CDR2 SNEGSKA (reference sequence). The ends were cut back, 6 bases at V and 5 bases at J, with 14 bases in the middle. The CDR3 totals 12 residues. The CDR3 here is CSASEVENEQYF. CDR3 nucleotide sequence: TGCAGTGCGTCGGAGGTTGAAAACGAGCAGTACTTC.

The chain is built from TRBV6-1 and TRBJ2-7; the match to TRBD1 covers 8 bases. V lost 4 bases, J lost 3 bases, and 11 bases stayed unmatched. CDR3 length: 16 residues. Germline V gene lookup returns CDR1 MNHNS and CDR2 SASEGT. The CDR3 protein is CASSAPRTGFRYEQYF. CDR3 DNA: TGTGCCAGCAGTGCCCCTAGGACAGGGTTTCGCTACGAGCAGTACTTC.

The chain joins TRBV20-1 to TRBJ1-3; tentative D call: TRBD1 (5 bases). Germline lookup yields CDR1 DFQATT and CDR2 SNEGSKA (reference sequence). The CDR3 consists of 12 residues. V was trimmed by 6 bases and J by 8 bases, leaving 14 bases between them. The CDR3 loop reads CSASLPGDTIYF. CDR3 bases: TGCAGTGCCAGCCTCCCGGGGGACACCATATATTTT.